These 27 T cell receptor beta chains share one sample of origin, sequenced in a study of blood T cell repertoires in COVID-19. Clones were read by immunoSEQ multiplex PCR, and TCRdb kept only the in-frame ones, dropping some. Of about 160,000 clones listed, over 85% are singletons. Sequenced input: peripheral blood. The receptors were gathered from a woman aged 50 to 65 with acute or convalescent COVID-19.

V gene TRBV6-2 or TRBV6-3 combines with J gene TRBJ2-7, with 9 bases that match TRBD2. CDR3 length: 16 amino acids. V was clipped by 2 bases and J by 5 bases; unmatched bases: 10. The germline gives CDR1 MNHEY, CDR2 SVGEGT. The CDR3 DNA follows: TGTGCCAGCAGTTACGCCCCGCTAGCGGGAAACCACGAGCAGTACTTC. Encoded protein: CASSYAPLAGNHEQYF.

This clone was seen a few times. The rearrangement uses TRBV19 and TRBJ2-2, with TRBD2 matching over 7 bases. The CDR3 has 14 residues. J lost 5 bases, V lost 5 bases, and 5 bases had no gene match. Looked up from germline, CDR1 is LNHDA and CDR2 is SQIVND (reference sequence). CDR3 sequence reads: CASSSGGWTGELFF. CDR3 coding DNA: TGTGCCAGTAGTTCGGGGGGATGGACCGGGGAGCTGTTTTTT.

DNA for the CDR3: TGTGCCACCAGCAGAGGAGTCGGGACAGGGGATTCGGCCCTCCACTTT. Translation: CATSRGVGTGDSALHF. The chain employs TRBV15 and TRBJ1-6; 10 bases map to TRBD1. V trimming: 1 base; J trimming: 14 bases; junction bases outside the gene matches: 11. Germline V gene sequence: CDR1 LNHNV, CDR2 YYDKDF (reference sequence). This CDR3 has 16 amino acids.

The gene calls are TRBV28 and TRBJ1-1; D not resolved. V lost 3 bases, J lost 5 bases, and 7 bases lay in between. The CDR3 extends over 12 amino acids. CDR1 is MDHEN and CDR2 is SYDVKM in the germline V gene. CDR3 DNA: TGTGCCAGCAGTTTTCAGAATACTGAAGCTTTCTTT. Encoded protein: CASSFQNTEAFF. Together with reference TRBV28 and TRBJ1-1, the CDR3 gives the full variable domain: DVKVTQSSRYLVKRTGEKVFLECVQDMDHENMFWYRQDPGLGLRLIYFSYDVKMKEKGDIPEGYSVSREKKERFSLILESASTNQTSMYLCASSFQNTEAFFGQGTRLTVV.

V gene TRBV7-2 combines with J gene TRBJ2-2; the D is unclear. The CDR3 covers 14 residues. Trimming took off 8 bases at V and 4 bases at J, with 14 bases between the two ends. CDR1 is SGHTA and CDR2 is FQGNSA in the germline V gene. The CDR3 spells CASLPSPTTGELFF. As DNA, the CDR3 is TGTGCCAGCCTTCCCTCGCCTACCACCGGGGAGCTGTTTTTT.

This clone was recorded only once. The CDR3 sequence is CASSLGGGLLSGYGYTF. Written as DNA, the CDR3 is TGTGCCAGCAGCTTAGGGGGCGGACTGCTTAGCGGTTATGGCTACACCTTC. This chain connects TRBV13 to TRBJ1-2; D is unclear. The CDR3 runs to 17 residues. Germline V lookup: CDR1 PRHDT, CDR2 FYEKMQ (reference sequence). The V gene lost 0 bases and the J gene lost 5 bases, with 19 bases spanning the gap.

In nucleotides, the CDR3 is TGTGCCAGCAGTACAGGGGGCCAGCCCCAGCATTTT. Translated: CASSTGGQPQHF. The chain has TRBV28 and TRBJ1-5, with TRBD1 identical over 9 bases. Unmatched junction bases numbered 0, after V lost 5 bases and J lost 7 bases. The CDR3 spans 12 residues. Germline CDR1 and CDR2: MDHEN and SYDVKM.

This clone was picked up one time. The rearrangement joins TRBV10-3 to TRBJ2-3; tentatively, D is TRBD2 (7 bases). V lost 8 bases to trimming and J lost 1 base, with 13 bases between them. The CDR3 sequence is 14 residues long. Germline V gene sequence: CDR1 ENHRY, CDR2 SYGVKD. Here the CDR3 reads CAIAGAGGTDTQYF. CDR3 DNA: TGTGCCATCGCAGGGGCGGGGGGCACAGATACGCAGTATTTT.

The chain links TRBV30 to TRBJ2-7, with 7 positions matching TRBD2. V trimming: 8 bases; J trimming: 6 bases; junction bases outside the gene matches: 10. From germline, CDR1 is GTSNPN and CDR2 SVGIG (reference sequence). This CDR3 has 12 residues. The CDR3 reads CALDGPGGEQYF. The CDR3 DNA is TGTGCCCTAGACGGACCGGGAGGCGAGCAGTACTTC.

This chain uses TRBV19 with TRBJ1-1; D is possibly TRBD1 (5 bases). The CDR3 covers 13 residues. Trimming took 2 bases from V and 1 from J, leaving 5 bases between them. Germline CDR1 and CDR2: LNHDA and SQIVND (reference sequence). The DNA of the CDR3 is TGTGCCAGTAGTATACAGGGGAACACTGAAGCTTTCTTT. It specifies CASSIQGNTEAFF.

The chain joins TRBV28 to TRBJ1-3; a possible D gene is TRBD1 (6 bases). Trimming removed 6 bases from V and 8 bases from J, with 17 bases in between. This CDR3 is 14 amino acids long. The V gene's germline CDR1 is MDHEN and CDR2 SYDVKM. In DNA, the CDR3 is TGTGCCAGCAGCCAACAGGGACATATGGACACCATATATTTT. Protein product: CASSQQGHMDTIYF.

The sample holds many counts of this clone. The chain recombines TRBV29-1 with TRBJ2-7; D not certain. The V and J ends lost 3 bases and 1 base respectively, with 7 bases between them. Germline V gene sequence: CDR1 SQVTM, CDR2 ANQGSEA. CDR3 size: 12 residues. CDR3 nucleotides: TGCAGCGTTGAGGGCAGTTCCTACGAGCAGTACTTC. Protein sequence: CSVEGSSYEQYF.

The chain carries TRBV2 and TRBJ2-7; D remains unclear. The germline V gene has CDR1 SNHLY and CDR2 FYNNEI. The CDR3 has 14 amino acids. The ends were cut back, 0 bases at V and 0 bases at J, with 6 bases in the middle. CDR3 coding DNA: TGTGCCAGCAGTGAAGCCCACTACTCCTACGAGCAGTACTTC. This encodes CASSEAHYSYEQYF.

This clone has only one observation. This chain joins TRBV19 and TRBJ1-2; 8 nucleotides match TRBD1. Germline loops: CDR1 LNHDA, CDR2 SQIVND (reference sequence). V shed 8 bases and J 3 bases; nucleotides not matched to a gene: 5. This CDR3 has 13 residues. CDR3 protein: CASEMTGDYGYTF. DNA for the CDR3: TGTGCCAGTGAAATGACAGGGGACTATGGCTACACCTTC.

The V call is TRBV7-6, the J call TRBJ1-1; 12 nucleotides agree with TRBD1. Looked up from germline, CDR1 is SGHVS and CDR2 is FNYEAQ. The CDR3 runs to 15 residues. The trim removed 5 bases at V and 9 bases at J, leaving 10 bases unmatched. The DNA of the CDR3 is TGTGCCAGCAGCGGGACAGGGGGCTCTCTAAACCAAGCTTTCTTT. It translates to CASSGTGGSLNQAFF. Combining the CDR3 with reference TRBV7-6 and TRBJ1-1 gives the whole variable domain GAGVSQSPRYKVTKRGQDVALRCDPISGHVSLYWYRQALGQGPEFLTYFNYEAQQDKSGLPNDRFSAERPEGSISTLTIQRTEQRDSAMYRCASSGTGGSLNQAFFGQGTRLTVV.

V is TRBV7-8 and J is TRBJ2-2; the match to TRBD1 covers 10 bases. V was clipped by 5 bases and J by 0 bases; unmatched bases: 6. CDR3 length: 17 amino acids. CDR1 is SGHVS, CDR2 FQNEAQ, per germline. For the CDR3, the DNA is TGTGCCAGCAGCCTCCGGGACAGGGGTTCGAACACCGGGGAGCTGTTTTTT. Translation: CASSLRDRGSNTGELFF.

V is TRBV3-1 (or the pseudogene TRBV3-2) and J is TRBJ1-6, with unresolved D. From germline, CDR1 is LGHDT and CDR2 YNNKEL (reference sequence). This CDR3 region has 14 residues. Between the trimmed V and J ends, which lost 3 bases and 8 bases, there was a span of 11 bases. In DNA form, the CDR3 reads TGTGCCAGCAGCCACGACAAACCATATTCACCCCTCCACTTT. Translating it yields CASSHDKPYSPLHF.

V usage is TRBV19 and J usage is TRBJ1-2; TRBD1 matches at 10 bases. The J segment lost 6 bases and the V segment lost 6 bases, leaving 4 bases of the junction unmatched. CDR3 length: 13 residues. Germline CDR1 and CDR2: LNHDA and SQIVND (reference sequence). Here the CDR3 reads CASSRQGANGYTF. CDR3 sequence (DNA): TGTGCCAGTAGCCGACAGGGGGCGAATGGCTACACCTTC.

The chain employs TRBV5-1 and TRBJ2-7; 9 nucleotides match TRBD1. CDR1 and CDR2 from the germline V gene are SGHRS and YFSETQ. The trim removed 4 bases at V and 0 bases at J, leaving 2 bases unmatched. CDR3 length: 14 amino acids. The CDR3, as DNA: TGCGCCAGCAGCCGGACAGGGGACTCCTACGAGCAGTACTTC. It yields the protein CASSRTGDSYEQYF.

The chain uses TRBV7-9 and TRBJ2-1; TRBD1 matches at 8 bases. The CDR3 totals 12 residues. Trimming removed 2 bases from V and 12 bases from J; junction bases left unmatched: 3. Germline CDR1 SEHNR, CDR2 FQNEAQ (reference sequence). In nucleotides, the CDR3 is TGTGCCAGCAGCTTACCCGGACAGGGGCAGTTCTTC. This encodes CASSLPGQGQFF.

The J gene is TRBJ1-5, the V gene TRBV25-1; D not resolved. Looked up from germline, CDR1 is MGHDK and CDR2 is SYGVNS. This CDR3 region has 13 residues. V shed 8 bases and J shed 0 bases, with 8 bases lying between them. CDR3 protein: CASEQYSNQPQHF. In DNA form, the CDR3 reads TGTGCCAGCGAACAGTATAGCAATCAGCCCCAGCATTTT.

This chain links TRBV7-8 with TRBJ1-6; D unclear. Germline CDR1 SGHVS, CDR2 FQNEAQ. The V end lost 1 base, the J end lost 8 bases, and 6 bases lay between the germline ends. The CDR3 length is 13 residues. This CDR3 is CASSLDGYSPLHF. CDR3 in DNA: TGTGCCAGCAGCTTAGACGGTTATTCACCCCTCCACTTT. The full variable domain, rest sourced from reference TRBV7-8 and TRBJ1-6, is GAGVSQSPRYKVAKRGQDVALRCDPISGHVSLFWYQQALGQGPEFLTYFQNEAQLDKSGLPSDRFFAERPEGSVSTLKIQRTQQEDSAVYLCASSLDGYSPLHFGNGTRLTVT.

The chain combines TRBV4-1 with TRBJ2-2; TRBD2 aligns across 12 bases. Per germline, CDR1 MGHRA and CDR2 YSYEKL. This CDR3 has 18 residues. The V gene end was trimmed by 0 bases and the J gene end by 4 bases; junction bases not matched to a gene: 6. CDR3 sequence (DNA): TGCGCCAGCAGCCAAGATATGGGACTAGCGGGTCCCACCGGGGAGCTGTTTTTT. Its protein is CASSQDMGLAGPTGELFF.

CDR3 bases: TGTGCCAGCAGCTCCAAAGCGGGAGAGTTAAGTGAGCAGTTCTTC. This codes for CASSSKAGELSEQFF. The rearrangement uses TRBV14 and TRBJ2-1; 8 nucleotides agree with TRBD2. CDR1 and CDR2 from the germline V gene are SGHDN and FVKESK. This CDR3 comprises 15 residues. V gave up 5 bases and J gave up 9 bases; unmatched junction bases: 12.

This clone was seen a single time. The rearrangement uses TRBV5-4 and TRBJ1-2, with TRBD1 identical over 7 bases. This CDR3 region has 14 residues. J lost 3 bases, V lost 0 bases, and 2 bases had no gene match. Germline V lookup: CDR1 SGHNT, CDR2 YYREEE (reference sequence). The CDR3 sequence is CASSLATGDYGYTF. The CDR3 DNA reads as TGTGCCAGCAGCTTGGCCACAGGGGACTATGGCTACACCTTC.

The gene calls are TRBV6-2 or TRBV6-3 and TRBJ2-1; 7 bases fit TRBD1. Germline V gene sequence: CDR1 MNHEY, CDR2 SVGEGT. V gave up 4 bases and J gave up 7 bases; unmatched junction bases: 1. The CDR3 totals 12 residues. CDR3 residues: CASSSRGNEQFF. CDR3 coding DNA: TGTGCCAGCAGTTCCAGGGGGAATGAGCAGTTCTTC.

The chain recombines TRBV6-6 with TRBJ2-5; 7 positions agree with TRBD2. Germline V gene lookup returns CDR1 MNHNY and CDR2 SVGAGI (reference sequence). The CDR3 covers 13 residues. V dropped 5 bases and J dropped 7; count of bases not matched to a gene: 7. The CDR3 DNA is TGTGCCAGCAGTGCCCTTGGGGGGGGGACCCAGTACTTC. Encoded protein: CASSALGGGTQYF.